The 10 T cell receptor beta chains listed next were all sequenced from one sample in a study of blood T cell repertoires in COVID-19. Method: immunoSEQ multiplex PCR; TCRdb's copy keeps in-frame clones and lacks some. The sample has 150,000 to 200,000 clones, 80% to 90% seen once. The sequencing sample was made of peripheral blood. The source of these receptors is a man aged 60-69 years with acute or convalescent COVID-19.

A word on this clone: Relative to the germline gene, one junction end is altered; a read error may explain this. This rearrangement joins TRBV6-1 to TRBJ1-2; 9 bases map to TRBD1. Germline loops: CDR1 MNHNS, CDR2 SASEGT. The length of the CDR3 is 16 residues. In DNA, the CDR3 is TGTGCCAGCAGTGACATGCCGGGACAGGGTAACGATGGCTACACCTTC. This encodes CASSDMPGQGNDGYTF.

This clone occurred a few times. The chain uses TRBV11-1 and TRBJ1-1; no definite D call. Between the trimmed V and J ends, which lost 3 bases and 4 bases, there was a span of 18 bases. The CDR3 runs 16 residues. Germline loops: CDR1 SGHAT, CDR2 FQDESV (reference sequence). CDR3 sequence (DNA): TGTGCCAGCAGCTTGAACCGGCGTGCTACGGGCACTGAAGCTTTCTTT. Protein: CASSLNRRATGTEAFF. The full variable domain, in which reference TRBV11-1 and TRBJ1-1 provide the parts outside the CDR3, is EAEVAQSPRYKITEKSQAVAFWCDPISGHATLYWYRQILGQGPELLVQFQDESVVDDSQLPKDRFSAERLKGVDSTLKIQPAELGDSAMYLCASSLNRRATGTEAFFGQGTRLTVV.

The chain is built from TRBV4-1 and TRBJ1-2, with 8 positions matching TRBD1. With 3 bases clipped from V and 3 bases from J, the junction kept 3 bases outside the gene matches. CDR3 length: 14 amino acids. Germline CDR1 and CDR2: MGHRA and YSYEKL. CDR3 DNA sequence: TGCGCCAGCAGCCAGACAGGGGAGGACTATGGCTACACCTTC. Its protein product is CASSQTGEDYGYTF.

The V gene is TRBV20-1, the J gene TRBJ1-2; unclear D gene. Trimming stripped 4 bases from V and 8 bases from J, with 11 bases between. Germline V CDR1 and CDR2: DFQATT, SNEGSKA (reference sequence). The CDR3 runs to 11 residues. The CDR3 DNA reads as TGCAGTGCTACGGTAGAATACGGCTACACCTTC. This gives the protein CSATVEYGYTF.

V usage is TRBV7-9 and J usage is TRBJ2-4; D possibly corresponds to TRBD2 (5 bases). This CDR3 has 15 amino acids. Germline assignment: CDR1 SEHNR and CDR2 FQNEAQ (reference sequence). Trimming left V 4 bases short and J 5 bases short, with 15 bases between. The CDR3, as DNA: TGTGCCAGCAGCTCCCCCCAGTTGGGAGAAAACATTCAGTACTTC. Protein sequence: CASSSPQLGENIQYF.

This sequence joins TRBV10-2 and TRBJ2-1; D gene ambiguous. With 8 bases removed from V and 0 bases from J, the gap between germline ends came to 14 bases. Germline assignment: CDR1 WSHSY and CDR2 SAAADI. The CDR3 is 15 residues long. CDR3 amino acids: CASSDDVLSYNEQFF. The DNA of the CDR3 is TGCGCCAGCTCAGATGATGTCCTCTCCTACAATGAGCAGTTCTTC.

The chain recombines TRBV19 with TRBJ1-5; 7 nucleotides align to TRBD1. CDR1 is LNHDA and CDR2 is SQIVND in the germline V gene (reference sequence). V lost 7 bases to trimming and J lost 6 bases; unmatched junction nucleotides: 9. CDR3 length: 14 residues. CDR3 region: CASTDRALSQPQHF. Written as DNA, the CDR3 is TGTGCCAGTACCGACAGGGCTTTATCTCAGCCCCAGCATTTT.

The V and J genes are TRBV29-1 and TRBJ2-2, with D possibly TRBD1 on 6 matching bases. V was trimmed by 6 bases and J by 0 bases, leaving 14 bases between them. The CDR3 length is 15 residues. CDR1 and CDR2 from the germline V gene are SQVTM and ANQGSEA. CDR3 amino acids: CSVTITGTNTGELFF. The DNA of the CDR3 is TGCAGCGTAACCATAACAGGGACGAACACCGGGGAGCTGTTTTTT.

The chain carries TRBV19 and TRBJ1-3, with TRBD1 identical over 9 bases. Germline CDR1 LNHDA, CDR2 SQIVND (reference sequence). The CDR3 runs 15 residues. Trimming cost V 3 bases and J 5 bases; bases outside gene matches: 5. CDR3 residues: CASSIGDRARNTIYF. The CDR3 DNA sequence: TGTGCCAGTAGTATTGGGGACAGGGCCAGAAACACCATATATTTT.

A note on this clone: Compared with germline, one end of the junction differs, possibly owing to a read error. CDR3 in DNA: TGTGCCAGCAGGCCACGACAGGGTAACAACGGGGAGCTGTTTTTT. Translating gives CASRPRQGNNGELFF. This chain joins TRBV6-5 and TRBJ2-2; 7 nucleotides align to TRBD1. The CDR3 runs 15 residues. Germline CDR1 reads MNHEY; CDR2 reads SVGAGI.